This record concerns one T cell receptor (beta chain) sequence. This sample is drawn from a study of T-cell reconstitution after alpha-beta-depleted transplantation in children. The library targeted TCRbeta and was prepared with unique molecular identifiers. TCRdb re-called the PCR reads through MiXCR, storing one row per CDR3 protein. The data show some 390,000 distinct CDR3 sequences, 20% seen once. Sequences were derived from PBMCs from the stem cell graft donor, sampled from the stem cell graft. This TCR derives from a human donor who donated a stem cell graft to a child with acute myeloid leukemia.

The CDR3 DNA is TGTGCCAGCAGGGAGGACGCGGGAGGATACGAGCAGTACTTC. This encodes CASREDAGGYEQYF. This chain connects TRBV2 to TRBJ2-7; 8 bases fit TRBD2. Germline V lookup: CDR1 SNHLY, CDR2 FYNNEI. CDR3 size: 14 residues. The V gene end was trimmed by 6 bases and the J gene end by 4 bases; junction bases not matched to a gene: 8.